This T cell receptor (beta chain) was sequenced for a study of T cell changes during pregnancy in multiple sclerosis. Remarks on this clone: No DNA is shown, since the ends of the CDR3 on it are uncertain; the CDR3 is the one TCRdb lists.

The CDR3 comprises 16 residues, both ends counted. Germline CDR1 and CDR2: MGHDK and SYGVNS. The assay was immunoSEQ multiplex PCR, and TCRdb's table has in-frame clones only and misses some. This sample carries 30,000 to 35,000 clones, around nine tenths of them seen once, and the ten largest clones take 0.7% to 0.75%. Sequenced here: CD4+ T cells from peripheral blood mononuclear cells, sampled in the first trimester of pregnancy. The V gene is TRBV25-1, the J gene TRBJ2-3; the listed D gene, TRBD1, was not tested against the DNA. The sequence was obtained from a female donor in good health, enrolled as a control in a pregnancy study. CDR3 residues: CASSTSPGQGIDTQYF.